A selection of T cell receptor beta chains follows, all from one sample in a study of identical twins. TCRdb re-derived calls from the 5' RACE reads in MiXCR, one entry per CDR3 protein. The repertoire holds 1,800,000 or so distinct CDR3 sequences, with about 32% as singletons. Sequences were obtained from cord blood. These receptors originate from a newborn girl in good health. Each CDR3 is given with its conserved first and last residue. Each record gives: clone size, V gene, CDR3 length, D gene, J gene, CDR3 DNA, CDR3 protein. D genes are given only for firm matches. Rows may omit the clone size; those that give it use once, few, many or a size class.

NA,TRBV5-4,15,TRBD2,TRBJ2-1,TGTGCCAGCAGCCCCCAGGCGGGAGGTTACAATGAGCAGTTCTTC,CASSPQAGGYNEQFF
few,TRBV28,18,TRBD1,TRBJ1-5,TGTGCCAGCAGTTTCCGAGGGACAGGGAGATATAGCAATCAGCCCCAGCATTTT,CASSFRGTGRYSNQPQHF
NA,TRBV12-3/TRBV12-4,19,TRBD1,TRBJ1-3,TGTGCCAGCAGGTTTATGGGACAGGTGCCCCCAAACTCTGGAAACACCATATATTTT,CASRFMGQVPPNSGNTIYF
NA,TRBV6-9,12,NA,TRBJ1-1,TGTGCCAGCAGAGATGTGAACACTGAAGCTTTCTTT,CASRDVNTEAFF
NA,TRBV5-1,13,TRBD2,TRBJ2-7,TGCGCCAGCATGGGGACTAACTCCTACGAGCAGTACTTC,CASMGTNSYEQYF
once,TRBV12-3/TRBV12-4,14,TRBD2,TRBJ2-7,TGTGCCAGCACGATAGCGGGGGGGACGGGCGAGCAGTACTTC,CASTIAGGTGEQYF
many,TRBV12-3/TRBV12-4,15,TRBD2,TRBJ2-7,TGTGCCAGCGCCAAAGGCGATCAGCGGGGCTACGAGCAGTACTTC,CASAKGDQRGYEQYF
NA,TRBV14,15,TRBD2,TRBJ2-5,TGTGCCAGCAGCCAAGACTGGCTAGCGGAGGAGACCCAGTACTTC,CASSQDWLAEETQYF
NA,TRBV20-1,14,TRBD2,TRBJ2-7,TGCAGTGCTATGGGACTAGCGGCCTCCTACGAGCAGTACTTC,CSAMGLAASYEQYF
NA,TRBV5-1,17,TRBD1,TRBJ1-6,TGCGCCAGCAGCTTGCAGAGTACCGGGACAGGGACCTCTCCCCTCCACTTT,CASSLQSTGTGTSPLHF
NA,TRBV19,15,TRBD1,TRBJ1-1,TGTGCCAGTAGTAGGACTGGGACAGGGGTGACTGAAGCTTTCTTT,CASSRTGTGVTEAFF
NA,TRBV4-1,17,TRBD2,TRBJ2-3,TGCGCCAGCAGCCAAGATGGGCTAGCGGGAGCCACAGATACGCAGTATTTT,CASSQDGLAGATDTQYF
NA,TRBV10-3,14,TRBD1,TRBJ1-5,TGTGCCATCAGCCGGGACAGGGGCTCTCAGCCCCAGCATTTT,CAISRDRGSQPQHF
few,TRBV30,12,NA,TRBJ2-6,TGTGCCTGGATATCTGGGGCCAACGTCCTGACTTTC,CAWISGANVLTF
NA,TRBV6-5,15,TRBD1,TRBJ2-7,TGTGCCAGCAGTTACGGGGACAGGGGGTACAATGAGCAGTACTTC,CASSYGDRGYNEQYF
many,TRBV27,16,NA,TRBJ1-2,TGTGCCAGCAGCCGTAGTGGGACCCCGTCGTCCTATGGCTACACCTTC,CASSRSGTPSSYGYTF
NA,TRBV12-3/TRBV12-4,13,NA,TRBJ1-5,TGTGCCAGCAGTCCCGCAAGGTATCAGCCCCAGCATTTT,CASSPARYQPQHF
NA,TRBV20-1,18,TRBD1,TRBJ1-5,TGCAGTGCTAGAAGCCTCCAGGGGGGAGGTATGAGCAATCAGCCCCAGCATTTT,CSARSLQGGGMSNQPQHF
few,TRBV5-6,17,TRBD2,TRBJ2-4,TGTGCCAGCAGCTTCCTGACTAGCGGGAGTAGAGGGAACATTCAGTACTTC,CASSFLTSGSRGNIQYF
few,TRBV27,16,NA,TRBJ2-7,TGTGCCAGCAGTCCCATAAGGGCGGGTGTCTACAATGAGCAGTACTTC,CASSPIRAGVYNEQYF
many,TRBV20-1,14,TRBD1,TRBJ1-2,TGCAGTGCTAGTCCCGGGACAGCTAACTATGGCTACACCTTC,CSASPGTANYGYTF
NA,TRBV25-1,14,NA,TRBJ1-5,TGTGCCAGCAGGTCCCCAGGGATCAATCAGCCCCAGCATTTT,CASRSPGINQPQHF
NA,TRBV7-2,13,NA,TRBJ2-1,TGTGCCAGCAGCTTGAGGACTATAAATGAGCAGTTCTTC,CASSLRTINEQFF
few,TRBV5-1,14,NA,TRBJ2-5,TGCGCCAGCAAATCTTACACCGGCCAAGAGACCCAGTACTTC,CASKSYTGQETQYF
few,TRBV2,13,NA,TRBJ2-3,TGTGCCAGCGGAAGGCACCCCCCAGATACGCAGTATTTT,CASGRHPPDTQYF
few,TRBV27,14,NA,TRBJ1-2,TGTGCCAGCAGTTTATCTGTGGGATACTATGGCTACACCTTC,CASSLSVGYYGYTF
NA,TRBV24-1,15,TRBD1,TRBJ1-2,TGTGCCACCAGTGGTTCAGGACAGGCTAACTATGGCTACACCTTC,CATSGSGQANYGYTF
once,TRBV24-1,13,TRBD2,TRBJ2-3,TGTGCCTCTCAGGGACTACCAGCCGATACGCAGTATTTT,CASQGLPADTQYF
few,TRBV24-1,16,TRBD1,TRBJ2-3,TGTGCCACCAGTGACCCCGGGACAGGGGGGCCAGATACGCAGTATTTT,CATSDPGTGGPDTQYF
few,TRBV20-1,13,NA,TRBJ1-5,TGCAGTGCTAAAGCGACGGTAAATCAGCCCCAGCATTTT,CSAKATVNQPQHF
NA,TRBV5-8,16,TRBD1,TRBJ1-5,TGTGCCAGCAGGGGGACAGGGGGCACCGTCAATCAGCCCCAGCATTTT,CASRGTGGTVNQPQHF
few,TRBV30,11,NA,TRBJ2-1,TGTGCCTGGAGTTGGGGCAATGAGCAGTTCTTC,CAWSWGNEQFF
many,TRBV20-1,17,TRBD2,TRBJ2-1,TGCAGTGCTCGACGTAGCGGGAGCGAGTCCCCCTACAATGAGCAGTTCTTC,CSARRSGSESPYNEQFF
NA,TRBV10-3,15,NA,TRBJ1-5,TGTGCCATCAGTGAGTGGGGGAGTAGCAATCAGCCCCAGCATTTT,CAISEWGSSNQPQHF
NA,TRBV10-3,17,TRBD2,TRBJ2-3,TGTGCCATCAGTGCCCCGGGACTAGCGGGCGGCACAGATACGCAGTATTTT,CAISAPGLAGGTDTQYF
few,TRBV18,14,NA,TRBJ1-2,TGTGCCAGCTCCCCGCGGGAGGGCGGCTATGGCTACACCTTC,CASSPREGGYGYTF
NA,TRBV6-2/TRBV6-3,17,NA,TRBJ2-3,TGTGCCAGCAGTTCCCTCCCCGGACTTATAAACACAGATACGCAGTATTTT,CASSSLPGLINTDTQYF
NA,TRBV28,16,TRBD1,TRBJ2-5,TGTGCCAGCAGTTTCCCGACAGGGGGCGTCTTGTGGGAGCAGTACTTC,CASSFPTGGVLWEQYF
NA,TRBV7-2,15,NA,TRBJ2-3,TGTGCCAGCAGCTTAGATCTAGCTCACACAGATACGCAGTATTTT,CASSLDLAHTDTQYF
few,TRBV4-1,14,NA,TRBJ2-7,TGCGCCAGCAGCCAGAGCGCCCTGAGGTACGAGCAGTACTTC,CASSQSALRYEQYF
NA,TRBV27,14,NA,TRBJ2-1,TGTGCCAGCCCGATGGAAAGGGGACACAATGAGCAGTTGTTC,CASPMERGHNEQLF
many,TRBV29-1,10,NA,TRBJ2-5,TGCAGCGTTGAATCCAGCGGGCGGTACTTC,CSVESSGRYF
few,TRBV20-1,15,NA,TRBJ1-6,TGCAGTGCTAGGTGGGGCCAAACGAATAATTCACCCCTCCACTTT,CSARWGQTNNSPLHF
few,TRBV6-1,17,TRBD2,TRBJ2-5,TGTGCCAGCAGTATCCCGGGACTAGCGGTTTTAAGGGGGACCCAGTACTTC,CASSIPGLAVLRGTQYF
NA,TRBV6-1,15,TRBD1,TRBJ1-5,TGTGCCAGCAGTCAACTCGGGACAGGGATAGCGCCCCAGCATTTT,CASSQLGTGIAPQHF
many,TRBV12-3/TRBV12-4,16,NA,TRBJ1-2,TGTGCCAGCTCACCCCGGGAGGGAGTAGTCTACTATGGCTACACCTTC,CASSPREGVVYYGYTF
few,TRBV4-1,15,NA,TRBJ2-1,TGCGCCAGCAGCCAACTGCCCGGGGCGTACAATGAGCAGTTCTTC,CASSQLPGAYNEQFF
few,TRBV19,14,NA,TRBJ2-2,TGTGCCAGTAGTATAGTAAGGGGCACCGGGGAGCTGTTTTTT,CASSIVRGTGELFF
NA,TRBV5-1,16,TRBD2,TRBJ2-1,TGCGCCAGCAGCCTATTAGCGGGAGGGCCGGTCAATGAGCAGTTCTTC,CASSLLAGGPVNEQFF
NA,TRBV20-1,14,NA,TRBJ1-1,TGCAGTGCTAACAAACGGGGAGCGAACACTGAAGCTTTCTTT,CSANKRGANTEAFF
NA,TRBV2,18,NA,TRBJ1-5,TGTGCCAGCAACCCGGGACTCCGGAGTCTCTATAGCAATCAGCCCCAGCATTTT,CASNPGLRSLYSNQPQHF